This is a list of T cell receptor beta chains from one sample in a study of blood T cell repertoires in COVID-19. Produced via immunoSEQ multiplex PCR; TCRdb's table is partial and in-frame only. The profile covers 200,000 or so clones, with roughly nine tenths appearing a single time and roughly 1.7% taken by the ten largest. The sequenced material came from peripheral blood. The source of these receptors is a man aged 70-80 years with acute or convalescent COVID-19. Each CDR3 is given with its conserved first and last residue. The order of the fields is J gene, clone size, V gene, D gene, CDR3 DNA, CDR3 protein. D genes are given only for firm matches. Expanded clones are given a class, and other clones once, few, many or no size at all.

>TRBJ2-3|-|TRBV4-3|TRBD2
TGCGCCAGCAGCCAAATAGCGGGGGGGCCCACAGATACGCAGTATTTT
CASSQIAGGPTDTQYF
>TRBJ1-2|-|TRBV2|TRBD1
TGTGCCAGCAGTGTGGGACAGAGCTATGGCTACACCTTC
CASSVGQSYGYTF
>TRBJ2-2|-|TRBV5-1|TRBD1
TGCGCCAGCAGCTTGCGGACAGGGTCGGGGAACACCGGGGAGCTGTTTTTT
CASSLRTGSGNTGELFF
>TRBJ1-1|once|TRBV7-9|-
TGTGCCAGCAGCTCACAGGTTGAAGCTTTCTTT
CASSSQVEAFF
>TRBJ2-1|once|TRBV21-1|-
TGTGCCAGCAGCATATACAATGAGCAGTTCTTC
CASSIYNEQFF
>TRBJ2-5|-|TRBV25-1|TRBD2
TGTGCCAGCGGACGGACTAGCGGGACTGAGACCCAGTACTTC
CASGRTSGTETQYF
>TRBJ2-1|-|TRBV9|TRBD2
TGTGCCAGCGCAAAAACTAGCGGATACAATGAGCAGTTCTTC
CASAKTSGYNEQFF
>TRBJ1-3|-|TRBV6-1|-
TGTGCCAGCAGTGAAGTTTACTCTGGAAACACCATATATTTT
CASSEVYSGNTIYF
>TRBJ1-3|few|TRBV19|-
TGTGCCAGTAAGGACACCTCGCTAAGAGACACCATATATTTT
CASKDTSLRDTIYF
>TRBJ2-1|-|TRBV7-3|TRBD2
TGTGCCAGCAGCCCGGGACTAGAGATTAGTGAGCAGTTCTTC
CASSPGLEISEQFF
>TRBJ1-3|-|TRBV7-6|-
TGTGCCAGCAGCGAAGGAGTGAGCTCTGGAAACACCATATATTTT
CASSEGVSSGNTIYF
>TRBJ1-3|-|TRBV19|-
TGTGCCAGTAGCCCAGGGGCCTCTGGAAACACCATATATTTT
CASSPGASGNTIYF
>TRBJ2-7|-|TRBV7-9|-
TGTGCCAGCAGCTTTGCGGACTTATACGAGCAGTACTTC
CASSFADLYEQYF
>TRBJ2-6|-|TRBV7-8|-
TGTGCCAGCAGCTTAGTTCGGGGTTCTCTTGAAGGGGCCAACGTCCTGACTTTC
CASSLVRGSLEGANVLTF
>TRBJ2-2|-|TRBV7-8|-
TGTGCCAGCAGCTTACGCCGGGACTCCTACACCGGGGAGCTGTTTTTT
CASSLRRDSYTGELFF
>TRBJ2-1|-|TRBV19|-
TGTGCCAGTAGTCCCGCAGGGGTAGACTCCTACAATGAGCAGTTCTTC
CASSPAGVDSYNEQFF
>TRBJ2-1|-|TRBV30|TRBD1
TGTGCCTGGGCGACCGGGATCAGGGGGAATGAGCAGTTCTTC
CAWATGIRGNEQFF
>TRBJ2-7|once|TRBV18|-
TGTGCCAGCTCACTCCACAGGGAACCTCCATACGAGCAGTACTTC
CASSLHREPPYEQYF
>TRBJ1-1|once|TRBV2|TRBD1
TGTGCCAGGTTAGCGACAGGGGGATACACTGAAGCTTTCTTT
CARLATGGYTEAFF
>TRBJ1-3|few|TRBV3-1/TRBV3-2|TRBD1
TGTGCCAGCAAGCTAGGGGACAGCCTCTCTGGAAACACCATATATTTT
CASKLGDSLSGNTIYF
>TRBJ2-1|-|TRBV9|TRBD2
TGTGCCAGCAGCGTAACTAGCGGAGGGGGTTACAATGAGCAGTTCTTC
CASSVTSGGGYNEQFF
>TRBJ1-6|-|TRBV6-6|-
TGTGCCAGCAGTTCACAGGGTCGGAATTCACCCCTCCACTTT
CASSSQGRNSPLHF
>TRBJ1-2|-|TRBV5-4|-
TGTGCCAGCAGCCAACAGGGAAGTGGCTACACCTTC
CASSQQGSGYTF
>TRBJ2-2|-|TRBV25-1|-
TGTGCCAGCAGTGCCCCCCCCGGTAACACCGGGGAGCTGTTTTTT
CASSAPPGNTGELFF